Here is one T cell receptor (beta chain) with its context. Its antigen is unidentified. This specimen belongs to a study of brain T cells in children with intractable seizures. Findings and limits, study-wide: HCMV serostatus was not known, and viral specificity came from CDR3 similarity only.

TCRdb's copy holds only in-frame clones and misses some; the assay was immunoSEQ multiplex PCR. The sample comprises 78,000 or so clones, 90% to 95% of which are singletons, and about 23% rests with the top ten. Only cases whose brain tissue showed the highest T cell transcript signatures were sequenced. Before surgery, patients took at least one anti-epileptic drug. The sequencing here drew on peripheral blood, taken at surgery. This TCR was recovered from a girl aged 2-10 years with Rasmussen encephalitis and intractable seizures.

CDR3 DNA: TGTGCCAGCAGCCCTGGGACTAGCGGAAAAGAGACCCAGTACTTC. Amino acid sequence: CASSPGTSGKETQYF. The chain employs TRBV7-7 and TRBJ2-5, with 11 bases identical to TRBD2. Germline-derived CDR1 and CDR2 are SSHAT and FNYEAQ (reference sequence). V shed 5 bases, J shed 3 bases, and the junction held 5 bases outside the gene matches. The CDR3 spans 15 residues.